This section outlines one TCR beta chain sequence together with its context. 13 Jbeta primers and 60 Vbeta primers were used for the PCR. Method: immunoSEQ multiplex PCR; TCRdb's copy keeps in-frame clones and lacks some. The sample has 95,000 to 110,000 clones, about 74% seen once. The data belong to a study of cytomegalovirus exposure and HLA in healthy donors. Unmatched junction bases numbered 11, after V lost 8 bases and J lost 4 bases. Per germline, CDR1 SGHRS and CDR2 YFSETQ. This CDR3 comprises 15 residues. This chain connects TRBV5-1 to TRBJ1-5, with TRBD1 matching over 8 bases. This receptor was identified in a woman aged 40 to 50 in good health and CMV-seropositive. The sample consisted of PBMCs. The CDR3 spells CARSDRARKNQPQHF. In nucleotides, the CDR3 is TGCGCCAGATCGGACAGGGCTAGAAAGAATCAGCCCCAGCATTTT.